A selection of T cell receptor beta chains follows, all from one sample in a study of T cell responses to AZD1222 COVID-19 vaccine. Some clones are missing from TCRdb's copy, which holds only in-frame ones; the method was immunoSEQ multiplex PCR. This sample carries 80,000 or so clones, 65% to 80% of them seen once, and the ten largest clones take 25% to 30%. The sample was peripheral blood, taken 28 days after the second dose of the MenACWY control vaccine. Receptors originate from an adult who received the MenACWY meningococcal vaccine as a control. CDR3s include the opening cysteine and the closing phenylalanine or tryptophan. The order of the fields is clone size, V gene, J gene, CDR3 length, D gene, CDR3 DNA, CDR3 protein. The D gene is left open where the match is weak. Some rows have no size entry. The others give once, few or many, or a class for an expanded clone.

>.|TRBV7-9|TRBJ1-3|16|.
TGTGCCAGCAGCTTAGGAAGTAGGTCCATTGGAAACACCATATATTTT
CASSLGSRSIGNTIYF
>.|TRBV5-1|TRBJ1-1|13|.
TGCGCCAGCAGCTCCGATGTGAACACTGAAGCTTTCTTT
CASSSDVNTEAFF
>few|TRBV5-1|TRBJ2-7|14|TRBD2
TGCGCCAGCAGCTCTATACTAGCGGGAGGGGAGCAGTACTTC
CASSSILAGGEQYF
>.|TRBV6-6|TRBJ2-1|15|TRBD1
TGTGCCAGCAGTCCAATCCGGGACAGGGACAATGAGCAGTTCTTC
CASSPIRDRDNEQFF
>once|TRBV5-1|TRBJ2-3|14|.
TGCGCCAGCAGCGAACCGGGGTCCACAGATACGCAGTATTTT
CASSEPGSTDTQYF
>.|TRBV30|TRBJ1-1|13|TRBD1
TGTGCCTGGAGGGGGACAGGGGGGACTGAAGCTTTCTTT
CAWRGTGGTEAFF
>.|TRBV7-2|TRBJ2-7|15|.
TGTGCCAGCAGCCTAGATCGGGGCGGAGCCTACGAGCAGTACTTC
CASSLDRGGAYEQYF
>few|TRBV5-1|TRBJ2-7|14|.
TGCGCCAGCAGCTTGGGACCGAACTCCTACGAGCAGTACTTC
CASSLGPNSYEQYF
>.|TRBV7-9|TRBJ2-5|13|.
TGTGCCAGCCAGGACGGGGGCCGGGTAACCCAGTACTTC
CASQDGGRVTQYF
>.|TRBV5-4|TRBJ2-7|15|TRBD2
TGTGCCAGCAGCTTGGAGGGACTAGCGGGACGGGAGCAGTACTTC
CASSLEGLAGREQYF
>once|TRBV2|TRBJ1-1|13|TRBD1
TGTGCCAGCAGTGTGTCAGGGGGCACTGAAGCTTTCTTT
CASSVSGGTEAFF
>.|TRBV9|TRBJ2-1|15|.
TGTGCCAGCAGCCTCGGGCCAACCCTTGGAGCTGAGCAGTTCTTC
CASSLGPTLGAEQFF
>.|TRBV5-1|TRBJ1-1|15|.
TGCGCCAGCAGCCGAGATTCGCCGGGGAACACTGAAGCTTTCTTT
CASSRDSPGNTEAFF
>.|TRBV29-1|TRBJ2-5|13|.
TGCAGCGTTACCAGAGGGTTAGAAGAGACCCAGTACTTC
CSVTRGLEETQYF
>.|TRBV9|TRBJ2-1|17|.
TGTGCCAGCAGCCCGGGACTTGCCCCGAGCTCCTACAATGAGCAGTTCTTC
CASSPGLAPSSYNEQFF
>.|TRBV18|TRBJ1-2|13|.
TGTGCCAGCTCACCGGGAGACCTAGGGGGCTACACCTTC
CASSPGDLGGYTF
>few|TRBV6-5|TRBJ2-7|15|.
TGTGCCAGCAGTTACTCGGGACTTAATTCCTACGAGCAGTACTTC
CASSYSGLNSYEQYF
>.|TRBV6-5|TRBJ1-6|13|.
TGTGCCGGCCAGGGAAGGGTAAATTCACCCCTCCACTTT
CAGQGRVNSPLHF
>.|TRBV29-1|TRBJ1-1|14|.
TGCAGCGTTGAAGATCCTGGGTTGAACACTGAAGCTTTCTTT
CSVEDPGLNTEAFF
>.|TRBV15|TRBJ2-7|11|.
TGTGCCACCAGCAGGGGCTACGAGCAGTACTTC
CATSRGYEQYF
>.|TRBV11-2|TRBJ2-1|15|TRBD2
TGTGCCAGCAGCCGAACTAGCGGGACCTACAATGAGCAGTTCTTC
CASSRTSGTYNEQFF
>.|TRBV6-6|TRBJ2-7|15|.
TGTGCCAGCAGTTACTCGCCAGGGTCTGCCTACGAGCAGTACTTC
CASSYSPGSAYEQYF
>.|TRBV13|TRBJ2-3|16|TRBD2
TGTGCCAGCAGCTTACCAGCGGGAGGGCCGTCGGATACGCAGTATTTT
CASSLPAGGPSDTQYF
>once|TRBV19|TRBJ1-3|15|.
TGTGCCACCCGCCCCTTGACGGGATCTGGAAACACCATATATTTT
CATRPLTGSGNTIYF
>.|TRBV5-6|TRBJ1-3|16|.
TGTGCCAGCAGCGGCGGTGGGCTGATCTCTGGAAACACCATATATTTT
CASSGGGLISGNTIYF